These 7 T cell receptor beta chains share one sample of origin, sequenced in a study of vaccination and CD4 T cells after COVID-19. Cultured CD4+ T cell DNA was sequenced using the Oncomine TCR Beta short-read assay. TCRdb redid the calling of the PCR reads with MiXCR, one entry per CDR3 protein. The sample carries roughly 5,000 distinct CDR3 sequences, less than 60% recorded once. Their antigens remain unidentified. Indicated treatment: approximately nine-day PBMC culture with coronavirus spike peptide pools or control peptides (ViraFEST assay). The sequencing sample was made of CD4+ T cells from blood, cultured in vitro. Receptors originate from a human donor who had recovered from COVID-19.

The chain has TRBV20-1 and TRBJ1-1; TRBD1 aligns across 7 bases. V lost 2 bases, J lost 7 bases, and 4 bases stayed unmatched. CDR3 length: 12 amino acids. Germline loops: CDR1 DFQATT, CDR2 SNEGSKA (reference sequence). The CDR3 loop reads CSARRTGDEAFF. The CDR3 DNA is TGCAGTGCTAGACGAACAGGGGATGAAGCTTTCTTT.

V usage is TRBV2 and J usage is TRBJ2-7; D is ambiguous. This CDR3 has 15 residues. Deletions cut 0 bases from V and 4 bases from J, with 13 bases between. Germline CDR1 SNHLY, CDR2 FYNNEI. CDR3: CASSEAPGTLYEQYF. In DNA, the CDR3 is TGTGCCAGCAGTGAAGCGCCTGGTACATTATACGAGCAGTACTTC. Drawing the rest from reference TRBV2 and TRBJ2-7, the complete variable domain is EPEVTQTPSHQVTQMGQEVILRCVPISNHLYFYWYRQILGQKVEFLVSFYNNEISEKSEIFDDQFSVERPDGSNFTLKIRSTKLEDSAMYFCASSEAPGTLYEQYFGPGTRLTVT.

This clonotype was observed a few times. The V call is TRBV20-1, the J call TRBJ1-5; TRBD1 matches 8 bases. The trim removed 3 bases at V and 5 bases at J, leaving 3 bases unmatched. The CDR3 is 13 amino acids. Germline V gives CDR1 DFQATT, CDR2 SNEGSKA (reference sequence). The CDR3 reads CSARTDRDQPQHF. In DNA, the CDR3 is TGCAGTGCTAGGACGGACAGGGATCAGCCCCAGCATTTT.

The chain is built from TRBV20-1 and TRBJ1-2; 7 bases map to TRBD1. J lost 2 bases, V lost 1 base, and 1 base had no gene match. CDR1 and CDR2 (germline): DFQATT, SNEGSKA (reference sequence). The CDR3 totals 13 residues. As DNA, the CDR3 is TGCAGTGCTAGAGTCAGGGGGAACTATGGCTACACCTTC. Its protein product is CSARVRGNYGYTF.

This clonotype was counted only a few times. CDR3 DNA sequence: TGTGCCAGCACCGAAAGTGGGCGCGATGAGCAGTTCTTC. It yields the protein CASTESGRDEQFF. The V and J genes are TRBV27 and TRBJ2-1; D gene ambiguous. This CDR3 is built from 13 residues. CDR1 is MNHEY and CDR2 is SMNVEV in the germline V gene (reference sequence). V lost 7 bases, J lost 8 bases, and 15 bases lay in between.

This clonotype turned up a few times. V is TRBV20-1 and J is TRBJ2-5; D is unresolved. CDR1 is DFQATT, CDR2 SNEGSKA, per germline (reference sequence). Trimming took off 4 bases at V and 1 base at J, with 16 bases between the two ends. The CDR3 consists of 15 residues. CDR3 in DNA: TGCAGTGCTAACGTGGCTGGGAATGTCCAAGAGACCCAGTACTTC. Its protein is CSANVAGNVQETQYF.

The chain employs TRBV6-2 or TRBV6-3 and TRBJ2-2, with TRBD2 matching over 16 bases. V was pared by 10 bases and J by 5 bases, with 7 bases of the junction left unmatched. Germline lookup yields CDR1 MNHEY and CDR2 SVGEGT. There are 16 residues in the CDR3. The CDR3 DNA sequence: TGTGCCATCGGGACTAGCGGGAGGGCAAGAACCGGGGAGCTGTTTTTT. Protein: CAIGTSGRARTGELFF.